This passage covers 32 T cell receptor beta chains from one sample sequenced in a study. TCRdb recomputed calls from the 5' RACE reads with MiXCR, one row per CDR3 protein. The data contain some 54,000 distinct CDR3 sequences, approximately 17% of them singletons. The sample was naive CD4+ T cells sorted from blood. Subset here: naive CD4+ T cells, CD4+CD45RA+CD25-. The receptors derive from a female donor with breast cancer.

V is TRBV2 and J is TRBJ1-5; possibly TRBD1 for D (5 bases). Germline CDR1 SNHLY, CDR2 FYNNEI. V lost 4 bases, J lost 6 bases, and 10 bases lay in between. This CDR3 spans 13 amino acids. The CDR3 nucleotides read TGTGCCAGCAGTGCCGGGGACCGTCAGCCCCAGCATTTT. Its translation is CASSAGDRQPQHF.

There are a few counts of this clonotype. The chain couples TRBV4-1 to TRBJ1-3, with 9 bases matching TRBD1. The CDR3 is made up of 17 amino acids. Germline loops: CDR1 MGHRA, CDR2 YSYEKL. The J segment lost 0 bases and the V segment lost 4 bases, leaving 7 bases of the junction unmatched. CDR3 in DNA: TGCGCCAGCAGCCTTGGGACAGGGATCCGCTCTGGAAACACCATATATTTT. Its translation: CASSLGTGIRSGNTIYF.

This clonotype occurred many times. The V gene is TRBV6-5, the J gene TRBJ2-7, with 7 bases lining up with TRBD2. CDR3 length: 16 residues. CDR1 and CDR2 (germline): MNHEY, SVGAGI. V trimming: 6 bases; J trimming: 1 base; junction bases outside the gene matches: 12. The CDR3 coding sequence is TGTGCCAGCAGCACCTTCTCTAGCGGATCATCCTACGAGCAGTACTTC. Its translation is CASSTFSSGSSYEQYF.

In its sample, this clonotype ranks as medium-sized. The chain couples TRBV20-1 to TRBJ2-2; no clear D gene. Germline-derived CDR1 and CDR2 are DFQATT and SNEGSKA (reference sequence). The V end lost 4 bases, the J end lost 7 bases, and 16 bases lay between the germline ends. The CDR3 is 14 residues long. The DNA of the CDR3 is TGCAGTGCTATCCCTCCAGGTAGCAGCGGGGAGCTGTTTTTT. The encoded protein is CSAIPPGSSGELFF.

The chain carries TRBV29-1 and TRBJ1-4; the match to TRBD1 covers 8 bases. The germline V gene has CDR1 SQVTM and CDR2 ANQGSEA. The trim removed 4 bases at V and 10 bases at J, leaving 8 bases unmatched. This CDR3 comprises 13 residues. CDR3 amino acids: CSVVDRVSGKLFF. Written as DNA, the CDR3 is TGCAGCGTTGTGGACAGGGTTAGTGGAAAACTGTTTTTT. Full variable domain (remainder filled in from reference TRBV29-1 and TRBJ1-4): SAVISQKPSRDICQRGTSLTIQCQVDSQVTMMFWYRQQPGQSLTLIATANQGSEATYESGFVIDKFPISRPNLTFSTLTVSNMSPEDSSIYLCSVVDRVSGKLFFGSGTQLSVL.

This clonotype has a handful of counts. The chain links TRBV20-1 to TRBJ1-1; D possibly corresponds to TRBD1 (5 bases). CDR1 and CDR2 (germline): DFQATT, SNEGSKA (reference sequence). This CDR3 is built from 12 residues. Trimming took 5 bases from V and 7 from J, leaving 14 bases between them. For the CDR3, the DNA is TGCAGTGCTCGGCAGGGCTGGGGTGAAGCTTTCTTT. This translates into CSARQGWGEAFF.

The V and J genes are TRBV5-1 and TRBJ1-1; possibly TRBD1 for D (6 bases). V was clipped by 4 bases and J by 0 bases, with 16 bases between them. The CDR3 is made up of 16 amino acids. Germline values: CDR1 SGHRS, CDR2 YFSETQ. CDR3 DNA sequence: TGCGCCAGCAGCCCAGGGGCTAACCGCATGAACACTGAAGCTTTCTTT. Protein product: CASSPGANRMNTEAFF.

In its sample, this clonotype was seen a few times. J is TRBJ2-3 and V is TRBV5-1, with 7 bases aligning to TRBD2. There are 16 residues in the CDR3. The germline V gene encodes CDR1 SGHRS and CDR2 YFSETQ. The V segment lost 0 bases and the J segment 5 bases; nucleotides outside the gene matches: 9. DNA for the CDR3: TGCGCCAGCAGCTTGGGGTCGCGGGAGCGGGGAGATACGCAGTATTTT. Translating gives CASSLGSRERGDTQYF.

CDR3 in amino acids: CSPRGNYGYTF. For the CDR3, the DNA is TGCAGTCCCAGGGGGAACTATGGCTACACCTTC. The chain uses TRBV20-1 and TRBJ1-2; TRBD1 matches at 7 bases. CDR3 length: 11 residues. V was clipped by 8 bases and J by 2 bases; unmatched bases: 2. Germline V CDR1 and CDR2: DFQATT, SNEGSKA (reference sequence).

This clonotype was counted only a few times. The chain combines TRBV5-1 with TRBJ2-5; D gene ambiguous. The CDR3 loop spans 13 amino acids. Germline V gene sequence: CDR1 SGHRS, CDR2 YFSETQ. V lost 4 bases and J lost 5, with 12 bases in between. CDR3 nucleotides: TGCGCCAGCAGCCAAGACCCTTCGGAGACCCAGTACTTC. It encodes CASSQDPSETQYF.

The chain couples TRBV5-1 to TRBJ1-4; the D is unclear. The germline CDR1 and CDR2 sequences are SGHRS and YFSETQ. The V end lost 4 bases, the J end lost 1 base, and 8 bases lay between the germline ends. The CDR3 covers 14 residues. CDR3 sequence (DNA): TGCGCCAGCAGCCGGAGTATAACTAATGAAAAACTGTTTTTT. As protein: CASSRSITNEKLFF.

This chain links TRBV7-2 with TRBJ2-2; D is possibly TRBD1 (6 bases). Germline V gene sequence: CDR1 SGHTA, CDR2 FQGNSA. This CDR3 has 15 residues. V was pared by 5 bases and J by 3 bases, with 13 bases between. CDR3 sequence (DNA): TGTGCCAGCAGCCCACCTAGGGGGTACACCGGGGAGCTGTTTTTT. This encodes CASSPPRGYTGELFF. Variable domain in full (rest from reference TRBV7-2 and TRBJ2-2): GAGVSQSPSNKVTEKGKDVELRCDPISGHTALYWYRQSLGQGLEFLIYFQGNSAPDKSGLPSDRFSAERTGGSVSTLTIQRTQQEDSAVYLCASSPPRGYTGELFFGEGSRLTVL.

A remark on this clonotype: Because it lacks the conserved phenylalanine or tryptophan at the end, this CDR3 is likely a read error. The V and J genes are TRBV28 and TRBJ2-7; D is unclear. Germline CDR1 MDHEN, CDR2 SYDVKM. Trimming pared 6 bases from V and 2 bases from J, leaving 11 bases between. The CDR3 is 13 residues long. CDR3 nucleotide sequence: TGTGCCAGCAGCACCGGGCCAACCTACGAGCAGTACCTC. As protein: CASSTGPTYEQYL.

The chain joins TRBV5-1 to TRBJ1-1; D gene unclear. Trimming pared 6 bases from V and 0 bases from J, leaving 9 bases between. The germline CDR1 and CDR2 sequences are SGHRS and YFSETQ. CDR3 length: 13 amino acids. CDR3 residues: CASKAGLNTEAFF. As DNA, the CDR3 is TGCGCCAGCAAGGCAGGACTGAACACTGAAGCTTTCTTT.

This clonotype appeared many times. The gene calls are TRBV5-1 and TRBJ1-2, with a weak D call TRBD1 (6 bases). V was trimmed by 0 bases and J by 8 bases, leaving 11 bases between them. Germline V lookup: CDR1 SGHRS, CDR2 YFSETQ. The CDR3 runs 13 residues. CDR3 in amino acids: CASSLGGGGGYTF. The DNA for the CDR3 is TGCGCCAGCAGCTTGGGCGGGGGCGGAGGCTACACCTTC.

This clonotype showed up many times. The chain couples TRBV20-1 to TRBJ2-3; D uncertain. Trimming pared 0 bases from V and 0 bases from J, leaving 10 bases between. Germline values: CDR1 DFQATT, CDR2 SNEGSKA (reference sequence). CDR3 length: 15 amino acids. This CDR3 is CSARDHALSTDTQYF. Here the CDR3 DNA reads TGCAGTGCTAGAGATCACGCGCTGAGCACAGATACGCAGTATTTT.

The rearrangement joins TRBV6-6 to TRBJ2-5; a possible D gene is TRBD1 (6 bases). This CDR3 is built from 15 residues. The V end lost 2 bases, the J end lost 0 bases, and 10 bases lay between the germline ends. Looked up from germline, CDR1 is MNHNY and CDR2 is SVGAGI (reference sequence). CDR3 DNA: TGTGCCAGCAGTTACCCCGGGACAAACCAAGAGACCCAGTACTTC. Protein: CASSYPGTNQETQYF.

This clonotype was seen a handful of times. This chain links TRBV4-1 with TRBJ1-6; 9 bases match TRBD1. The CDR3 consists of 16 residues. Per the germline V gene, CDR1 is MGHRA and CDR2 is YSYEKL. The junction had 8 bases not matched to a gene; V was cut back by 4 bases and J by 7 bases. CDR3 bases: TGCGCCAGCAGCCGGTTGGGGACAGGGCTAAATTCACCCCTCCACTTT. As protein: CASSRLGTGLNSPLHF.

This clonotype was detected many times. CDR3 coding DNA: TGCAGTGCTAGACCAGGGGCTGAGAATCAGCCCCAGCATTTT. As protein: CSARPGAENQPQHF. V gene TRBV20-1 combines with J gene TRBJ1-5; maybe TRBD1 (6 bases). Per the germline V gene, CDR1 is DFQATT and CDR2 is SNEGSKA (reference sequence). Deletions cut 2 bases from V and 4 bases from J, with 12 bases between. The CDR3 sequence is 14 residues long.

This clonotype has ten or more counts. The chain recombines TRBV20-1 with TRBJ1-4; D gene ambiguous. V was cut by 2 bases and J by 7 bases, with 14 bases left in between. This CDR3 spans 14 amino acids. Germline V gene data show CDR1 as DFQATT and CDR2 as SNEGSKA (reference sequence). CDR3 nucleotides: TGCAGTGCTAGACAGGATGGGCCGTTTGAAAAACTGTTTTTT. Residues: CSARQDGPFEKLFF.

Turning to this clonotype: A read error may be the cause here, since a much bigger clone is one base away. The V call is TRBV12-3 or TRBV12-4, the J call TRBJ1-2; no reliable D call. CDR3 length: 12 residues. CDR3 region: CTSSPNYSGYTF. The CDR3 coding sequence is TGTACCAGCAGCCCCAACTATTCTGGCTACACCTTC.

This clonotype was recorded many times. The V gene is TRBV20-1, the J gene TRBJ1-2, with a tentative D call TRBD1 (6 bases). CDR1 DFQATT and CDR2 SNEGSKA come from the germline V gene (reference sequence). V lost 1 base and J 7 bases, leaving 16 bases between the germline ends. This CDR3 is built from 14 residues. In DNA form, the CDR3 reads TGCAGTGCTAGAGCGGGCAGGGGTCGGGCTGGCTACACCTTC. This encodes CSARAGRGRAGYTF.

This chain joins TRBV7-9 and TRBJ1-1, with 9 bases fitting TRBD1. The germline V gene encodes CDR1 SEHNR and CDR2 FQNEAQ (reference sequence). V shed 5 bases and J 8 bases; nucleotides not matched to a gene: 3. The CDR3 is 12 amino acids. CDR3 bases: TGTGCCAGCAGCAGACAGGGGGGAGAAGCTTTCTTT. Protein: CASSRQGGEAFF.

With regard to this clonotype: A much larger clonotype is one base distant, so this may be a read error. The CDR3, as DNA: TGCAGTGCAGAACCTAGCGGAACCTACGAGCAGCACTTC. It specifies CSAEPSGTYEQHF. This chain links TRBV20-1 with TRBJ2-7, with TRBD2 matching 7 bases. This CDR3 has 13 amino acids. From germline, CDR1 is DFQATT and CDR2 SNEGSKA (reference sequence).

The table lists this clonotype with many counts. This rearrangement joins TRBV6-6 to TRBJ1-2, with 7 positions matching TRBD1. The CDR3 is 13 residues long. V shed 6 bases and J 6 bases; nucleotides not matched to a gene: 7. Per germline, CDR1 MNHNY and CDR2 SVGAGI (reference sequence). The CDR3 DNA is TGTGCCAGCAGGGTCGACAGGGAAGATGGCTACACCTTC. Protein product: CASRVDREDGYTF.

This clonotype was counted only a few times. The V gene is TRBV20-1, the J gene TRBJ2-7; tentatively, D is TRBD1 or TRBD2 (5 bases each). CDR1 DFQATT and CDR2 SNEGSKA come from the germline V gene (reference sequence). Trimming stripped 6 bases from V and 3 bases from J, with 15 bases between. The CDR3 is 13 residues long. CDR3 sequence reads: CSAGAPPYYEQYF. CDR3 in DNA: TGCAGTGCCGGGGCTCCTCCCTACTACGAGCAGTACTTC.

This clonotype was seen a few times. The V and J genes are TRBV6-5 and TRBJ1-4, with a weak D call TRBD1 (6 bases). V lost 5 bases and J lost 0, with 13 bases in between. From germline, CDR1 is MNHEY and CDR2 SVGAGI. This CDR3 has 16 amino acids. The CDR3 bases are TGTGCCAGCAGTAAAACCGACAGGACAACTAATGAAAAACTGTTTTTT. It encodes CASSKTDRTTNEKLFF.

Details on this clonotype: A single base separates this from a much larger clone, so it may be a read error. The chain has TRBV20-1 and TRBJ2-5; possibly TRBD2 for D (5 bases). Germline V gene lookup returns CDR1 DFQATT and CDR2 SNEGSKA (reference sequence). The CDR3 consists of 11 residues. CDR3 sequence: CSGGSQEAQYF. The DNA of the CDR3 is TGCAGTGGAGGGAGCCAAGAGGCCCAGTACTTC.

This clonotype appeared many times. The chain joins TRBV10-3 to TRBJ2-7; 8 bases are shared with TRBD1. Looked up from germline, CDR1 is ENHRY and CDR2 is SYGVKD. This CDR3 is built from 14 residues. V shed 3 bases and J 5 bases; nucleotides not matched to a gene: 6. In DNA form, the CDR3 reads TGTGCCATCAGTGAAAGACAGGGGCGGGACGAGCAGTACTTC. It specifies CAISERQGRDEQYF.

The chain links TRBV5-1 to TRBJ2-6; the match to TRBD1 covers 8 bases. CDR3 length: 16 residues. The trim removed 6 bases at V and 0 bases at J, leaving 5 bases unmatched. CDR1 is SGHRS, CDR2 YFSETQ, per germline. DNA of the CDR3: TGCGCCAGCACCCGGGACAGGAGCTCTGGGGCCAACGTCCTGACTTTC. It is translated as CASTRDRSSGANVLTF.

This clonotype was picked up many times. The V gene is TRBV7-2, the J gene TRBJ1-2; 7 bases agree with TRBD1. This CDR3 spans 16 amino acids. J gave up 3 bases and V 0 bases, and 7 bases lay outside the gene matches. Germline CDR1 and CDR2: SGHTA and FQGNSA. CDR3 sequence reads: CASSLASTGTDYGYTF. The CDR3 DNA is TGTGCCAGCAGCTTAGCTTCGACAGGGACTGACTATGGCTACACCTTC.

As to this clonotype: The junction shows a germline mismatch at one end, possibly a read error. The chain couples TRBV7-2 to TRBJ1-2, with TRBD1 matching 9 bases. The CDR3 consists of 17 residues. CDR1 is SGHTA and CDR2 is FQGNSA in the germline V gene. CDR3 in amino acids: CASSSTGTGIPLYGHTF. For the CDR3, the DNA is TGTGCCAGCAGTTCGACCGGGACAGGGATTCCCCTCTATGGCCACACCTTC.